The 7 T cell receptor beta chains given below trace back to one sample, sequenced in a study of T cells after yellow fever vaccination. TCRdb independently ran MiXCR on the 5' RACE reads; one entry per CDR3 protein. Counted here are about 260,000 distinct CDR3 sequences, approximately 13% occurring once; the ten biggest clones make up around 0.49%. This specimen consisted of CD4+ T cells sorted from PBMCs, obtained 45 days after the yellow fever booster vaccination. The receptor source for this set is a man aged 25 to 40 who received the YFV17D yellow fever vaccine.

The V call is TRBV7-3, the J call TRBJ2-1; a weak D match, TRBD2 (5 bases). CDR1 and CDR2 (germline): SGHTA, FQGTGA. CDR3 length equals 14 residues. With 3 bases removed from V and 9 bases from J, the gap between germline ends came to 15 bases. The CDR3 DNA sequence: TGTGCCAGCAGCTTGGATCGGTTACGGGGTGAGCAGTTCTTC. Residues: CASSLDRLRGEQFF.

This chain uses TRBV7-2 with TRBJ1-2, with unresolved D. The CDR3 is made up of 13 amino acids. V was clipped by 5 bases and J by 1 base, with 8 bases between them. CDR1 is SGHTA and CDR2 is FQGNSA in the germline V gene. CDR3 nucleotides: TGTGCCAGCAGCCCCGACAATAACTATGGCTACACCTTC. Residues: CASSPDNNYGYTF.

This clonotype was detected only a few times. The gene calls are TRBV7-9 and TRBJ1-2; D may be TRBD1 (5 bases). The ends were cut back, 5 bases at V and 8 bases at J, with 18 bases in the middle. This CDR3 has 14 amino acids. Germline loops: CDR1 SEHNR, CDR2 FQNEAQ (reference sequence). This chain's CDR3 is CASSPRAGAQGYTF. In DNA form, the CDR3 reads TGTGCCAGCAGCCCTAGGGCCGGGGCGCAAGGCTACACCTTC.

This clonotype was counted between two and nine times. This sequence joins TRBV3-1 and TRBJ2-5; D remains ambiguous. This CDR3 region has 17 residues. V dropped 0 bases and J dropped 1 base, with 15 bases sitting between them. Germline assignment: CDR1 LGHDT and CDR2 YNNKEL (reference sequence). This CDR3 reads CASSQDRGTGTQETQYF. The CDR3 nucleotides are TGTGCCAGCAGCCAAGATCGCGGTACGGGCACCCAAGAGACCCAGTACTTC.

The chain recombines TRBV29-1 with TRBJ2-1; tentatively, D is TRBD1 (6 bases). V dropped 7 bases and J dropped 9 bases, with 19 bases sitting between them. The CDR3 has 13 amino acids. Germline V gene lookup returns CDR1 SQVTM and CDR2 ANQGSEA. The CDR3 DNA reads as TGCAGCGAACCGGGACACACTCTTTCTGAGCAGTTCTTC. Its protein product is CSEPGHTLSEQFF.

V usage is TRBV7-9 and J usage is TRBJ2-3; D is uncertain. CDR3 length equals 16 residues. With 6 bases removed from V and 5 bases from J, the gap between germline ends came to 21 bases. Germline values: CDR1 SEHNR, CDR2 FQNEAQ (reference sequence). The CDR3 sequence is CASSLDAGRWGDTQYF. CDR3 DNA sequence: TGTGCCAGCAGTCTAGATGCCGGCCGTTGGGGAGATACGCAGTATTTT.

This clonotype was seen more than once but under ten times. The chain uses TRBV20-1 and TRBJ2-6; no clear D gene. The CDR3 consists of 13 residues. Germline V lookup: CDR1 DFQATT, CDR2 SNEGSKA (reference sequence). V was clipped by 2 bases and J by 2 bases, with 4 bases between them. CDR3 DNA sequence: TGCAGTGCTAGATTACCTGGGGCCAACGTCCTGACTTTC. Amino acid sequence: CSARLPGANVLTF.